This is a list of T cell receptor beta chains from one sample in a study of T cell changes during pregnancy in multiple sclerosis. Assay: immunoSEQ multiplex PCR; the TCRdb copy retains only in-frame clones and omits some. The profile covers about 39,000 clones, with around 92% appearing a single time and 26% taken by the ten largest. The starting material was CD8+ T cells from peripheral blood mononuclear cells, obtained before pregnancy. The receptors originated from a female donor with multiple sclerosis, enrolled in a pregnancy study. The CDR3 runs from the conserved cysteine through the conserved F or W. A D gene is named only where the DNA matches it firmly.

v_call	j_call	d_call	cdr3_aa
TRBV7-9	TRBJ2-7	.	CASSLTPDTSYEQYF
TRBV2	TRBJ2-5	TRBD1	CASYPGQGKETQYF
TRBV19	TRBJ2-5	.	CASSIQGERETQYF
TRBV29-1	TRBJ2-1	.	CSVEDWSGVNNEQFF
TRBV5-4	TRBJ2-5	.	CARPQGTQETQYF
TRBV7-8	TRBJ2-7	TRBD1	CASSLSDRTPRPSYEQYF
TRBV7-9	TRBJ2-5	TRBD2	CASSQNKLAGGGETQYF
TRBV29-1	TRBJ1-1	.	CSVHLRDEAFF
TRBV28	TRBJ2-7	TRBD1	CASRPTGTYEQYF
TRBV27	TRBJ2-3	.	CASSFSSTDTQYF
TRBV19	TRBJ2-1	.	CASSISQFLYNEQFF
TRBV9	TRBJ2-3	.	CASKVGGSTDTQYF
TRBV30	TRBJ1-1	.	CAWSPPGGLNTEAFF
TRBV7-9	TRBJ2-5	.	CASSSQETQYF
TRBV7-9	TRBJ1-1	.	CASSFRDTEAFF
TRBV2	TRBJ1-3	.	CASINPRESGNTIYF
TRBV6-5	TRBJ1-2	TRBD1	CASRDRGTYGYTF
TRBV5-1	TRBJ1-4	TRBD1	CASSLTGGRGNEKLFF
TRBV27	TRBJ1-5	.	CASSVRGGESQPQHF
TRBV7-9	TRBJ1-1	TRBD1	CASSRGQTNTEAFF
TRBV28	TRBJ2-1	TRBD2	CASSLIAGGVNEQFF
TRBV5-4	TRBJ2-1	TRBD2	CASSLGLAGSYEQFF
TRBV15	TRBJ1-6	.	CATSRDQGPSPLHF
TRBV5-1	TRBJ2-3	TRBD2	CASSLTSGGRTDTQYF
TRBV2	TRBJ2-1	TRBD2	CASTWGGEQFF
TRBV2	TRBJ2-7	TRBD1	CASTLSGQGYEQYF
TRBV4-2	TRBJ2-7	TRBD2	CASSQEETSGYEQYF
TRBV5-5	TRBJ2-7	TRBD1	CASSSGQGSYEQYF
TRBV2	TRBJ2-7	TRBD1	CASLDRVMEQYF
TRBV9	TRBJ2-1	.	CASSPGPYNEQFF
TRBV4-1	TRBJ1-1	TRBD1	CASSKMGDRDTEAFF
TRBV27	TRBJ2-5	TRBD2	CAAGGGGRETQYF
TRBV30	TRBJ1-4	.	CAARRPRNEKLFF
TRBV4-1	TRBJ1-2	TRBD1	CASSQSPRDRGPGYTF
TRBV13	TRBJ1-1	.	CASSLGRQTYTEAFF
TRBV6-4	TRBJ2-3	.	CASSLHGERGDTQYF
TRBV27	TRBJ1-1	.	CASSLGLNTEAFF
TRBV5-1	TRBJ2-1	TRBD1	CASSLDDRGRAYNEQFF
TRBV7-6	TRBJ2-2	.	CASSLASGTGELFF
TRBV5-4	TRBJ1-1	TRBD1	CASSLVGQGHEAFF
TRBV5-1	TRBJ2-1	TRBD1	CASSLAGQGGSYNEQFF
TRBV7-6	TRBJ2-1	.	CASSRGGEQFF
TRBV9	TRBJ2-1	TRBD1	CASSEPRDRADSYNEQFF
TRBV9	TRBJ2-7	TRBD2	CASSVSGGSGNEQYF
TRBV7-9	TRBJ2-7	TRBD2	CASSPGLAEKEQYF
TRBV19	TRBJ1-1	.	CASSLTENTEAFF
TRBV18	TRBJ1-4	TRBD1	CASSPDRRGEKLFF
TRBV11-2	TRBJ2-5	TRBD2	CASSLSGPGLAGHQETQYF
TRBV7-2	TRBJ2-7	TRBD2	CASSLVSGVYEQYF
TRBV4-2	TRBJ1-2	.	CASSQGPTANYYGYTF
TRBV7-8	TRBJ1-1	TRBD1	CASSTWPGTGGRAFF
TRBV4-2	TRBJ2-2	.	CASSQATGPNTGELFF